The rows below give T cell receptor beta chains drawn from one sample of a study of cytomegalovirus exposure and HLA in healthy donors. TCRdb's copy holds only in-frame clones and misses some; the assay was immunoSEQ multiplex PCR. The table includes about 130,000 clones, approximately 78% detected once. The sample taken for sequencing was PBMCs. The origin of the receptors is a woman aged 45-65 years in good health and CMV-seropositive. Both conserved end residues are part of each CDR3. Clone size is given for some rows only: seen once, a few or many times, or a class if the clone is expanded.

V | size | CDR3
TRBV10-3 | . | CAITLGTGENQQFF
TRBV4-2 | few | CASSQDPWSGYSNQPQHF
TRBV12-5 | . | CASSSQGQLSF
TRBV5-1 | . | CASSFHGSGELFF
TRBV18 | . | CASSPSENTEAFF
TRBV19 | . | CASREPGLAGKGAYNEQFF
TRBV27 | . | CASSRIAIGTVNQPQHF
TRBV7-9 | . | CASSFIGGDNKQFF
TRBV7-6 | once | CASSSRRLAGASETQYF
TRBV6-5 | few | CASSPTGFSTDTQYF
TRBV27 | . | CASSFGRGLLYF
TRBV7-3 | . | CASSLEGGITDTQYF
TRBV2 | . | CATYSPLHF
TRBV7-7 | . | CVSTGTPYNEQFF
TRBV19 | . | CASSPRGDTEAFF
TRBV7-6 | . | CAGSLGRHRRLNEKLFF
TRBV10-3 | . | CAISESGLNQPQHF
TRBV10-3 | . | CAISHRVNGGELFF
TRBV6-5 | . | CASSIGTGLEKLFF
TRBV28 | once | CASSLERQGQYF
TRBV7-8 | . | CASSQGQGAREQYF
TRBV18 | . | CASSPAGGTYGYTF
TRBV19 | . | CASRASSGANVLTF
TRBV7-3 | . | CASSPQRGPYNEQFF
TRBV5-8 | . | CASSSRQGRLGSPLHF
TRBV29-1 | once | CSVQGSLGYTF
TRBV7-9 | . | CASSFRSLGAFF
TRBV7-7 | . | CASSPLLAGNYNEQFF
TRBV6-5 | . | CASSRHRATEAFF
TRBV28 | once | CASTGTGGSPKDTEAFF
TRBV2 | . | CASSWTGIGEQFF
TRBV7-2 | . | CASSFYRGRNSPLHF
TRBV4-1 | . | CASSQSLGTATGELFF
TRBV5-1 | . | CASSLGQGRISPLHF
TRBV7-2 | . | CASSFSQGRETQYF
TRBV11-2 | . | CASRKIRSGGPQETQYF
TRBV13 | . | CASSPDLAGGESIVQYF
TRBV5-1 | . | CASSNQVGTEAFF
TRBV7-2 | . | CASSLVAGEYNEQFF
TRBV19 | few | CASMRLAGGLQFF
TRBV7-3 | . | CASSLGTGLTGELFF
TRBV5-5 | once | CASSLNPGTNSPLHF
TRBV11-3 | . | CASSLGGTRSYHGQFF
TRBV18 | . | CASSEGLAASYEQYF